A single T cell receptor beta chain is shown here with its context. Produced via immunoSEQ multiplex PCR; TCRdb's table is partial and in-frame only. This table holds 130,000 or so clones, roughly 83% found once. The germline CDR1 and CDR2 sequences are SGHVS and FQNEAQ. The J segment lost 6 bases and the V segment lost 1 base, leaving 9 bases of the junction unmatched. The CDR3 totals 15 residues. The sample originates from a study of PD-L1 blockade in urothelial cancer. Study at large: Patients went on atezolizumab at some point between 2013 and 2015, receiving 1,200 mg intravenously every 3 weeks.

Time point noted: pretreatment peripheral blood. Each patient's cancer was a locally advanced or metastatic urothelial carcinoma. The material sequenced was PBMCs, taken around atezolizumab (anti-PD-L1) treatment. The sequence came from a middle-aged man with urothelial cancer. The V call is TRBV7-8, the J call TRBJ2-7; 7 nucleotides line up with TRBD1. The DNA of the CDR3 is TGTGCCAGCAGCTTAGAGGGGGCCAATTTCGGCGAGCAGTACTTC. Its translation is CASSLEGANFGEQYF. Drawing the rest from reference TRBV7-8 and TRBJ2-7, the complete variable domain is GAGVSQSPRYKVAKRGQDVALRCDPISGHVSLFWYQQALGQGPEFLTYFQNEAQLDKSGLPSDRFFAERPEGSVSTLKIQRTQQEDSAVYLCASSLEGANFGEQYFGPGTRLTVT.